These 32 T cell receptor beta chains were all obtained from the same sample, sequenced in a study of blood T cell repertoires in COVID-19. The table came from immunoSEQ multiplex PCR; TCRdb's copy has only in-frame clones and leaves some out. The table records over 200,000 clones, roughly 87% of them present only once. Sequenced: peripheral blood. Every receptor here comes from a man between 40 and 49 years old with active or convalescent COVID-19.

The chain carries TRBV24-1 and TRBJ2-2; 7 bases match TRBD1. CDR3 size: 13 residues. Per the germline V gene, CDR1 is KGHDR and CDR2 is SFDVKD. The V segment lost 6 bases and the J segment 14 bases; nucleotides outside the gene matches: 11. The CDR3, as DNA: TGTGCCACCAGTCAGGCCGGGACAGAAGAACTGTTTTTT. Translation: CATSQAGTEELFF.

The chain employs TRBV6-1 and TRBJ2-7, with D tentatively TRBD1 (6 bases). V was clipped by 2 bases and J by 0 bases, with 11 bases between them. Germline V gives CDR1 MNHNS, CDR2 SASEGT. This CDR3 contains 15 residues. The CDR3 here is CASSEFGQSSYEQYF. The CDR3, as DNA: TGTGCCAGCAGTGAATTCGGACAGTCCTCCTACGAGCAGTACTTC.

This clone was recorded once. The chain has TRBV7-3 and TRBJ2-1; maybe TRBD2 (6 bases). Trimming shortened V by 6 bases and J by 6 bases, and 12 bases separated the two germline ends. Germline V lookup: CDR1 SGHTA, CDR2 FQGTGA. The CDR3 contains 13 residues. CDR3 sequence (DNA): TGTGCCAGCAGTTATACTAGCCTCAATGAGCAGTTCTTC. Translating gives CASSYTSLNEQFF.

The chain is built from TRBV7-6 and TRBJ2-2, with D tentatively TRBD2 (6 bases). V lost 5 bases to trimming and J lost 9 bases, with 25 bases between them. Looked up from germline, CDR1 is SGHVS and CDR2 is FNYEAQ. This CDR3 has 17 amino acids. The CDR3 loop is CASSPGSGQLIPRELFF. The CDR3 region has the DNA TGTGCCAGCAGCCCCGGGAGCGGACAACTTATCCCCCGGGAGCTGTTTTTT.

The V call is TRBV2, the J call TRBJ2-7; no clear D. The CDR3 totals 13 residues. V was trimmed by 3 bases and J by 5 bases, leaving 11 bases between them. The germline CDR1 and CDR2 sequences are SNHLY and FYNNEI. The CDR3 DNA reads TGTGCCAGCAGTGATTCAGTGCACAACGAGCAGTACTTC. Translating gives CASSDSVHNEQYF.

The chain uses TRBV3-1 (or the pseudogene TRBV3-2) and TRBJ1-2; TRBD1 might be the D (6 bases). Trimming shortened V by 2 bases and J by 3 bases, and 13 bases separated the two germline ends. This CDR3 comprises 15 residues. Germline assignment: CDR1 LGHDT and CDR2 YNNKEL (reference sequence). CDR3 in amino acids: CASSQQTGIYYGYTF. CDR3 coding DNA: TGTGCCAGCAGCCAACAGACAGGTATTTACTATGGCTACACCTTC.

V usage is TRBV11-2 and J usage is TRBJ2-5; D possibly corresponds to TRBD2 (5 bases). The CDR3 length is 14 residues. V lost 4 bases to trimming and J lost 0 bases, with 9 bases between them. The germline gives CDR1 SGHAT, CDR2 FQNNGV. Written as DNA, the CDR3 is TGTGCCAGCAGCTCAGACGGGAACCAAGAGACCCAGTACTTC. Its translation is CASSSDGNQETQYF.

The chain couples TRBV11-1 to TRBJ2-7; the match to TRBD2 covers 7 bases. The germline CDR1 and CDR2 sequences are SGHAT and FQDESV (reference sequence). The CDR3 has 15 amino acids. Germline trimming cut 4 bases from V and 7 bases from J; bases unmatched to any gene: 13. CDR3 region: CASSSQGGSLGEQYF. The CDR3 DNA follows: TGTGCCAGCAGCTCCCAGGGAGGGTCTTTGGGTGAGCAGTACTTC.

The chain links TRBV6-5 to TRBJ1-2; 7 bases fit TRBD1. The CDR3 has 14 amino acids. CDR1 and CDR2 (germline): MNHEY, SVGAGI. V lost 4 bases, J lost 3 bases, and 5 bases stayed unmatched. The CDR3 nucleotides are TGTGCCAGCAGTTCTACAGGGGCCTACTATGGCTACACCTTC. Protein product: CASSSTGAYYGYTF.

V and J are TRBV28 and TRBJ2-7; D remains ambiguous. This CDR3 comprises 13 residues. Germline-derived CDR1 and CDR2 are MDHEN and SYDVKM. Trimming took off 6 bases at V and 4 bases at J, with 13 bases between the two ends. CDR3 sequence reads: CASSPSTEYEQYF. The CDR3 coding sequence is TGTGCCAGCAGCCCCTCCACAGAGTACGAGCAGTACTTC.

This clone was found once. The chain has TRBV11-2 and TRBJ1-1, with 8 positions matching TRBD1. The V and J ends lost 5 bases and 5 bases, in that order; junction bases with no gene match: 10. The CDR3 is 15 residues long. From germline, CDR1 is SGHAT and CDR2 FQNNGV. CDR3 region: CASSLHGQGQTEAFF. CDR3 bases: TGTGCCAGCAGCCTCCATGGACAGGGCCAGACTGAAGCTTTCTTT.

The J gene is TRBJ2-2, the V gene TRBV5-1; the D gene is possibly TRBD1 (6 bases). This CDR3 comprises 15 residues. Germline assignment: CDR1 SGHRS and CDR2 YFSETQ. V dropped 4 bases and J dropped 1 base, with 11 bases sitting between them. CDR3 loop: CASSKDSQNTGELFF. The CDR3 bases are TGCGCCAGCAGCAAGGACAGCCAGAACACCGGGGAGCTGTTTTTT.

The rearrangement uses TRBV2 and TRBJ2-1; D remains ambiguous. This CDR3 comprises 12 residues. V was trimmed by 0 bases and J by 7 bases, leaving 4 bases between them. From germline, CDR1 is SNHLY and CDR2 FYNNEI. The CDR3 region is CASSEAANEQFF. DNA of the CDR3: TGTGCCAGCAGTGAAGCAGCAAATGAGCAGTTCTTC.

The chain combines TRBV13 with TRBJ2-7; D ambiguous. Germline loops: CDR1 PRHDT, CDR2 FYEKMQ (reference sequence). The V and J ends lost 5 bases and 3 bases respectively, with 11 bases between them. The CDR3 sequence is 13 residues long. CDR3 sequence (DNA): TGTGCCAGCAGCGCGAAGAGAGGCTACGAGCAGTACTTC. As protein: CASSAKRGYEQYF.

This clone turned up a few times. V gene TRBV5-4 combines with J gene TRBJ2-7, with 12 bases matching TRBD1. Germline CDR1 SGHNT, CDR2 YYREEE (reference sequence). Trimming removed 4 bases from V and 7 bases from J; junction bases left unmatched: 9. The CDR3 totals 15 residues. CDR3 nucleotides: TGTGCCAGCAGCCGTCCGGGACAGGGGGCTTCAGAGCAGTACTTC. Its protein product is CASSRPGQGASEQYF.

J is TRBJ2-7 and V is TRBV24-1; TRBD2 aligns across 7 bases. The V segment lost 6 bases and the J segment 6 bases; nucleotides outside the gene matches: 4. The CDR3 length is 12 residues. Germline CDR1 KGHDR, CDR2 SFDVKD. The CDR3 protein is CATSREVGEQYF. Here the CDR3 DNA reads TGTGCCACCAGTCGGGAGGTTGGCGAGCAGTACTTC.

The chain combines TRBV7-9 with TRBJ1-2; D unresolved. The CDR3 loop spans 13 amino acids. Deletions cut 0 bases from V and 8 bases from J, with 10 bases between. The V gene's germline CDR1 is SEHNR and CDR2 FQNEAQ (reference sequence). The CDR3 bases are TGTGCCAGCAGCTTAGCGCGGAGTGGGGGCTACACCTTC. Amino acids: CASSLARSGGYTF.

The V gene is TRBV28, the J gene TRBJ2-7; 11 nucleotides line up with TRBD1. Germline V lookup: CDR1 MDHEN, CDR2 SYDVKM. The CDR3 runs to 14 residues. The V and J ends lost 5 bases and 5 bases, in that order; junction bases with no gene match: 5. CDR3 region: CASSEDRGPNEQYF. The CDR3 DNA sequence: TGTGCCAGCAGTGAGGACAGGGGGCCCAACGAGCAGTACTTC.

The chain uses TRBV5-5 and TRBJ2-3; unclear D gene. The ends were cut back, 1 base at V and 0 bases at J, with 9 bases in the middle. The CDR3 sequence is 15 residues long. Germline CDR1 and CDR2: SGHKS and YYEKEE (reference sequence). The CDR3 region has the DNA TGTGCCAGCAGCTTGATTGTCACTAGCACAGATACGCAGTATTTT. Amino acid sequence: CASSLIVTSTDTQYF.

V and J are TRBV5-8 and TRBJ1-6; 7 nucleotides match TRBD1. V shed 6 bases, J shed 0 bases, and the junction held 6 bases outside the gene matches. Germline CDR1 SGHTS, CDR2 YDEGEE. The CDR3 runs to 16 residues. The CDR3 sequence is CASIRTGRSYNSPLHF. CDR3 nucleotide sequence: TGTGCCAGCATCCGGACAGGCCGCTCCTATAATTCACCCCTCCACTTT.

The rearrangement joins TRBV28 to TRBJ2-1; the D gene is possibly TRBD2 (5 bases). The ends were cut back, 4 bases at V and 8 bases at J, with 9 bases in the middle. CDR3 length equals 12 residues. Germline V gene data show CDR1 as MDHEN and CDR2 as SYDVKM. The CDR3 spells CASSSTGYEQFF. The CDR3, as DNA: TGTGCCAGCAGTTCCACGGGATATGAGCAGTTCTTC. Looking up the rest from reference TRBV28 and TRBJ2-1 gives the full variable domain: DVKVTQSSRYLVKRTGEKVFLECVQDMDHENMFWYRQDPGLGLRLIYFSYDVKMKEKGDIPEGYSVSREKKERFSLILESASTNQTSMYLCASSSTGYEQFFGPGTRLTVL.

In its sample, this clone was seen once. This rearrangement joins TRBV5-8 to TRBJ1-1, with 8 bases matching TRBD1. Trimming removed 3 bases from V and 0 bases from J; junction bases left unmatched: 4. Germline CDR1 and CDR2: SGHTS and YDEGEE. There are 15 residues in the CDR3. DNA for the CDR3: TGTGCCAGCAGCTCCAGGGGGCGAATGAACACTGAAGCTTTCTTT. This translates into CASSSRGRMNTEAFF.

A single count supports this clone. The J gene is TRBJ2-3, the V gene TRBV19, with TRBD2 matching 10 bases. Germline CDR1 reads LNHDA; CDR2 reads SQIVND (reference sequence). The V and J ends lost 5 bases and 5 bases, in that order; junction bases with no gene match: 19. This CDR3 comprises 19 residues. CDR3 sequence (DNA): TGTGCCAGTAGTGGTTACTTAGGGCGTCTAGCGGGAGTTGAAGATACGCAGTATTTT. This gives the protein CASSGYLGRLAGVEDTQYF.

The chain recombines TRBV7-2 with TRBJ2-7, with D possibly matching TRBD2 (5 bases). The CDR3 covers 14 residues. V lost 7 bases, J lost 0 bases, and 13 bases lay in between. Germline V CDR1 and CDR2: SGHTA, FQGNSA. The CDR3 bases are TGTGCCAGCACCTACCTAGGACTCTCCTACGAGCAGTACTTC. Residues: CASTYLGLSYEQYF.

This chain links TRBV5-1 with TRBJ2-6; D possibly corresponds to TRBD2 (6 bases). Germline V gene sequence: CDR1 SGHRS, CDR2 YFSETQ. The V end was cut by 0 bases, the J end by 0 bases, with 7 bases between. The length of the CDR3 is 16 residues. The CDR3 nucleotides are TGCGCCAGCAGCTTGGTCGGGAGCTCTGGGGCCAACGTCCTGACTTTC. The encoded protein is CASSLVGSSGANVLTF.

This rearrangement joins TRBV5-1 to TRBJ2-3; D gene unclear. The germline V gene encodes CDR1 SGHRS and CDR2 YFSETQ. The CDR3 contains 14 residues. V lost 3 bases to trimming and J lost 4 bases, with 12 bases between them. DNA of the CDR3: TGCGCCAGCAGCTCCTTAGACTGGGCAGATACGCAGTATTTT. Translating it yields CASSSLDWADTQYF. The complete variable domain, with remaining parts taken from reference TRBV5-1 and TRBJ2-3, reads KAGVTQTPRYLIKTRGQQVTLSCSPISGHRSVSWYQQTPGQGLQFLFEYFSETQRNKGNFPGRFSGRQFSNSRSEMNVSTLELGDSALYLCASSSLDWADTQYFGPGTRLTVL.

The chain joins TRBV28 to TRBJ1-3; 7 positions match TRBD1. The V and J ends lost 3 bases and 5 bases, in that order; junction bases with no gene match: 7. Germline V lookup: CDR1 MDHEN, CDR2 SYDVKM. The CDR3 loop spans 15 amino acids. The CDR3 DNA follows: TGTGCCAGCAGTTTGAGCCGGGACAGCCGAAACACCATATATTTT. This gives the protein CASSLSRDSRNTIYF.

The chain links TRBV25-1 to TRBJ1-5, with TRBD1 identical over 9 bases. CDR1 MGHDK and CDR2 SYGVNS come from the germline V gene. The CDR3 runs to 13 residues. J was trimmed by 4 bases and V by 8 bases; bases with no gene match: 3. The CDR3, as DNA: TGTGCCAGCCATGGACAGGGGAATCAGCCCCAGCATTTT. This encodes CASHGQGNQPQHF. The whole variable domain, remainder taken from reference TRBV25-1 and TRBJ1-5, is EADIYQTPRYLVIGTGKKITLECSQTMGHDKMYWYQQDPGMELHLIHYSYGVNSTEKGDLSSESTVSRIRTEHFPLTLESARPSHTSQYLCASHGQGNQPQHFGDGTRLSIL.

CDR3 sequence reads: CASSSGDSYGYTF. In nucleotides, the CDR3 is TGTGCCAGCAGTTCGGGGGACAGCTATGGCTACACCTTC. The chain is built from TRBV28 and TRBJ1-2; TRBD1 matches at 7 bases. The CDR3 runs to 13 residues. Germline V gene sequence: CDR1 MDHEN, CDR2 SYDVKM. V gave up 4 bases and J gave up 4 bases; unmatched junction bases: 3.

The V call is TRBV29-1, the J call TRBJ2-7, with a weak D call TRBD1 (5 bases). Per the germline V gene, CDR1 is SQVTM and CDR2 is ANQGSEA. Trimming pared 3 bases from V and 3 bases from J, leaving 12 bases between. The length of the CDR3 is 13 residues. CDR3 loop: CSVETLGHYEQYF. The CDR3 coding sequence is TGCAGCGTTGAGACCCTGGGGCACTACGAGCAGTACTTC.

The V and J genes are TRBV30 and TRBJ1-5; D is undetermined. CDR1 is GTSNPN, CDR2 SVGIG, per germline (reference sequence). The V end lost 3 bases, the J end lost 7 bases, and 13 bases lay between the germline ends. The CDR3 runs to 13 residues. CDR3 residues: CAWSLTRQQPQHF. CDR3 bases: TGTGCCTGGAGCCTCACCCGTCAGCAGCCCCAGCATTTT.

The rearrangement joins TRBV5-6 to TRBJ2-5; D may be TRBD1 (5 bases). The CDR3 is 15 amino acids. The V and J ends lost 0 bases and 4 bases respectively, with 13 bases between them. The germline gives CDR1 SGHDT, CDR2 YYEEEE. The CDR3 here is CASSLAGRVRETQYF. The CDR3 region has the DNA TGTGCCAGCAGCTTGGCCGGCAGGGTGAGAGAGACCCAGTACTTC. Full variable domain (missing parts from reference TRBV5-6 and TRBJ2-5): DAGVTQSPTHLIKTRGQQVTLRCSPKSGHDTVSWYQQALGQGPQFIFQYYEEEERQRGNFPDRFSGHQFPNYSSELNVNALLLGDSALYLCASSLAGRVRETQYFGPGTRLLVL.